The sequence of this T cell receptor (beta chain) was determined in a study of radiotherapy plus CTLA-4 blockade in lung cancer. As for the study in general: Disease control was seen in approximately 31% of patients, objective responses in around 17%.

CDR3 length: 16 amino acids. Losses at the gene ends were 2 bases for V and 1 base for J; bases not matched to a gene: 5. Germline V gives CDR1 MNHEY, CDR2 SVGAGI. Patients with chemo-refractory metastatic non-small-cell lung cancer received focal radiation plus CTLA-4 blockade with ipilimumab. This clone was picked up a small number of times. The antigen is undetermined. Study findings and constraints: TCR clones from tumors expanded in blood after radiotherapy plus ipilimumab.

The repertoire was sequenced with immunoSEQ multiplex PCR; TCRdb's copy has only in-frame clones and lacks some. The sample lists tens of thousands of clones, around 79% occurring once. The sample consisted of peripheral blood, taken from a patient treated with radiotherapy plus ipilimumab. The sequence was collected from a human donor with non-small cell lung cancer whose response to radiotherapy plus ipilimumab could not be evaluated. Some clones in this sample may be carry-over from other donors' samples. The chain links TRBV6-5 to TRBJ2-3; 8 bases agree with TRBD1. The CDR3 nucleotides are TGTGCCAGCAGTTACCTAACAGGGGGTGGCACAGATACGCAGTATTTT. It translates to CASSYLTGGGTDTQYF.